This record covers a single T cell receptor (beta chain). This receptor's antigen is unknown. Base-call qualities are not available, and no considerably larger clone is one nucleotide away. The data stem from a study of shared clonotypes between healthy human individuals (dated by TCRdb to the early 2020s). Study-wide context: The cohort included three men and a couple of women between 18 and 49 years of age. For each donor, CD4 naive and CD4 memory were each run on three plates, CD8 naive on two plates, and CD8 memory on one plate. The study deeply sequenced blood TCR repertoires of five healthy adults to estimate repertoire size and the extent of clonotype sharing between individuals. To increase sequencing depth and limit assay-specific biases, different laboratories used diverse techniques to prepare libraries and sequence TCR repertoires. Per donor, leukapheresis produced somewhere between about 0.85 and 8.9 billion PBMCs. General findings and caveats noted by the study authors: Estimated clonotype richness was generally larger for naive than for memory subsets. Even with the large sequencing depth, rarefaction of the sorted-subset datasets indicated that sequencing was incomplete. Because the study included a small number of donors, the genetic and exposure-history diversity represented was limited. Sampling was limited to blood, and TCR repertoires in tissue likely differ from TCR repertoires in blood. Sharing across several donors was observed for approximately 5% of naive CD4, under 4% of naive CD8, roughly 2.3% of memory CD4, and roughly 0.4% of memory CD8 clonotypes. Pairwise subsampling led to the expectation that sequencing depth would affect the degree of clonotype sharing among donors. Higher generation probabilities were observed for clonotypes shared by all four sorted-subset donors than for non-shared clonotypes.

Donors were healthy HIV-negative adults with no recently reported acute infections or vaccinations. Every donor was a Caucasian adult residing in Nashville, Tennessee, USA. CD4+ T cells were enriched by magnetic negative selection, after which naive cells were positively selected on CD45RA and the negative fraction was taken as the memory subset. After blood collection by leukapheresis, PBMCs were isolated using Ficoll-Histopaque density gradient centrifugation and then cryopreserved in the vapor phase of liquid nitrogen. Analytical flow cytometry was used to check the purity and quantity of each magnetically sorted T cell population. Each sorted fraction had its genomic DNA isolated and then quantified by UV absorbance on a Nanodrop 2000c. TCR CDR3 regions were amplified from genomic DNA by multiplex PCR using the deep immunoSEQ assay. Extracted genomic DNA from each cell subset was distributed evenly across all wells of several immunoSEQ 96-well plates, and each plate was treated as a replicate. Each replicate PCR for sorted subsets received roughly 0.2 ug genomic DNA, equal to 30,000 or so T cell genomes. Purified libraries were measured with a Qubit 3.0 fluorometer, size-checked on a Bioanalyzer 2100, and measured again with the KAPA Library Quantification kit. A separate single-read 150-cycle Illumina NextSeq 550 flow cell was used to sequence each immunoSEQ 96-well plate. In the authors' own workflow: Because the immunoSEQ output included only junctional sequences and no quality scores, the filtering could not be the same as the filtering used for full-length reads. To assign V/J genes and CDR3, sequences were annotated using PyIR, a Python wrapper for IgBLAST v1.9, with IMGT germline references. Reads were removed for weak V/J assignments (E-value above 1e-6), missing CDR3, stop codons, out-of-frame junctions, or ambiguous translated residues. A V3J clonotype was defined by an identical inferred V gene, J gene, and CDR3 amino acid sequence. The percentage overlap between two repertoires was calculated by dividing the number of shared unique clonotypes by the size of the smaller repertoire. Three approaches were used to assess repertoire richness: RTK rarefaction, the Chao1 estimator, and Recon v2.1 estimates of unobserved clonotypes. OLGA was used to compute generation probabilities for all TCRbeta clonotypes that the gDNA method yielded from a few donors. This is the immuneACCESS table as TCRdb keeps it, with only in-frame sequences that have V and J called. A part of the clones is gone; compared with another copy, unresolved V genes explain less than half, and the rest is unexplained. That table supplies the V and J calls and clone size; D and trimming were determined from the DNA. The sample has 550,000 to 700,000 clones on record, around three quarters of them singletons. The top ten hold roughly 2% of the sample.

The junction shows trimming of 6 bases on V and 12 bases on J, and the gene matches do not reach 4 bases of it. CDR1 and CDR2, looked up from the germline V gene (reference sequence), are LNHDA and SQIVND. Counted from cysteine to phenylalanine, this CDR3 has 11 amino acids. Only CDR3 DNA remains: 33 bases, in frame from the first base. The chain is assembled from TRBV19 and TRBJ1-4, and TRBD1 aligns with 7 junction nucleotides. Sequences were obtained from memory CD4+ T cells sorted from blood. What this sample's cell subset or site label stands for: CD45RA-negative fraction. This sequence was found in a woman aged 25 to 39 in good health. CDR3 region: CASRYQGELFF. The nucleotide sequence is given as TGTGCCAGTAGATATCAGGGGGAACTGTTTTTT.